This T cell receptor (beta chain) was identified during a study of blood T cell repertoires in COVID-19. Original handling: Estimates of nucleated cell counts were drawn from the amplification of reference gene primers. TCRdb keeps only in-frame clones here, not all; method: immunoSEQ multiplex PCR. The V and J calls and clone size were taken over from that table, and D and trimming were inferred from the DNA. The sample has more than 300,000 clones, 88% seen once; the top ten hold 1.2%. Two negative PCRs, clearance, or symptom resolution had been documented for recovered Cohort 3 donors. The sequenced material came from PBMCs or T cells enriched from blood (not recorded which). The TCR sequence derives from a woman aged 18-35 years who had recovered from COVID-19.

CDR3 protein: CASSLGVQGGPNQPQHF. CDR3 nucleotide sequence: TGCGCCAGCAGCCTAGGGGTACAGGGCGGTCCCAATCAGCCCCAGCATTTT. V is TRBV4-1 and J is TRBJ1-5; a possible D gene is TRBD1 (6 bases). The ends were cut back, 4 bases at V and 3 bases at J, with 19 bases in the middle. Germline lookup yields CDR1 MGHRA and CDR2 YSYEKL. This CDR3 is 17 amino acids long.